The 3 T cell receptor beta chains presented below share a single source sample, sequenced in a study of T cells after yellow fever vaccination. One entry per CDR3 protein results from TCRdb running MiXCR on the 5' RACE reads. The sample lists about 360,000 distinct CDR3 sequences, roughly 6.1% occurring once. The material was PBMCs, obtained 5 days after the yellow fever booster vaccination. The receptors here all came from a man in his thirties or forties who received the YFV17D yellow fever vaccine.

This clonotype was seen more than once but under ten times. The chain carries TRBV6-1 and TRBJ1-2, with 9 nucleotides matching TRBD1. The CDR3 runs to 14 residues. Germline V gene sequence: CDR1 MNHNS, CDR2 SASEGT. The J segment lost 5 bases and the V segment lost 5 bases, leaving 6 bases of the junction unmatched. The CDR3 reads CASSKADRGYGYTF. CDR3 nucleotides: TGTGCCAGCAGTAAGGCGGACAGGGGATATGGCTACACCTTC.

In this sample, this clonotype turned up a few times. This sequence joins TRBV7-9 and TRBJ2-1; TRBD2 agrees at 8 bases. CDR3 size: 16 residues. With V trimmed by 8 bases and J by 5 bases, 14 bases remained unmatched. CDR1 SEHNR and CDR2 FQNEAQ come from the germline V gene (reference sequence). The CDR3 sequence is CASQRGAGVVDNEQFF. CDR3 coding DNA: TGTGCCAGCCAAAGGGGAGCGGGAGTCGTCGACAATGAGCAGTTCTTC. Full variable domain (rest looked up from reference TRBV7-9 and TRBJ2-1): DTGVSQNPRHKITKRGQNVTFRCDPISEHNRLYWYRQTLGQGPEFLTYFQNEAQLEKSRLLSDRFSAERPKGSFSTLEIQRTEQGDSAMYLCASQRGAGVVDNEQFFGPGTRLTVL.

With regard to this clonotype: At one boundary the junction diverges from the germline segment, which might be a read error. The CDR3 here is CASSRISGTPAF. The CDR3 region has the DNA TGTGCCAGCTCACGAATCTCCGGGACACCGGCCTTT. V gene TRBV18 combines with J gene TRBJ1-1, with TRBD1 as a possible D gene (6 bases). CDR1 is KGHSH and CDR2 is LQKENI in the germline V gene. The CDR3 totals 12 residues.